The entry below gives a single T cell receptor (beta chain) sequence along with its context. Profiling relied on immunoSEQ multiplex PCR, and the TCRdb table lists in-frame clones only, not all of them. The profile covers more than 200,000 clones, with about 87% appearing a single time and roughly 1.7% taken by the ten largest. The data were obtained in a study of blood T cell repertoires in COVID-19. Looking at the study overall: Material from acute and convalescent COVID-19 was sourced from the United States, Italy and Spain.

Participants were aged roughly 18 to 90 years from around 24 US areas. CDR3 length: 14 amino acids. CDR1 MNHEY and CDR2 SVGAGI come from the germline V gene. Trimming removed 4 bases from V and 4 bases from J; junction bases left unmatched: 4. The sample consisted of PBMCs or T cells enriched from blood (not recorded which). The sequence was obtained from a woman in her fifties or sixties who had recovered from COVID-19. V and J are TRBV6-5 and TRBJ1-2; 9 bases are a match to TRBD1. Here the CDR3 DNA reads TGTGCCAGCAGTTCTACAGGGGGCGCCTATGGCTACACCTTC. Translated: CASSSTGGAYGYTF.